This TCR beta chain was identified during a study of OX40 agonist ivuxolimab in advanced cancers. CDR3 length: 15 residues. The V and J ends lost 6 bases and 7 bases respectively, with 21 bases between them. Germline V gene data show CDR1 as LGHNA and CDR2 as YSLEER. The protocol was immunoSEQ multiplex PCR, while the TCRdb copy is restricted to in-frame clones and leaves out a portion. The sample carries 55,000 to 85,000 clones, over 75% recorded once. The chain combines TRBV4-3 with TRBJ2-5; D is possibly TRBD1 (6 bases). This TCR was sampled from an adult with an advanced solid tumor such as melanoma, head and neck, liver or kidney cancer. The sequenced sample was CD4+ or CD8+ T cells sorted from blood, obtained in a trial of the OX40 agonist ivuxolimab. The CDR3 region has the DNA TGCGCCAGCAGTCCCATTTTGGGACATGGACTGACCCAGTACTTC. Amino acids: CASSPILGHGLTQYF.